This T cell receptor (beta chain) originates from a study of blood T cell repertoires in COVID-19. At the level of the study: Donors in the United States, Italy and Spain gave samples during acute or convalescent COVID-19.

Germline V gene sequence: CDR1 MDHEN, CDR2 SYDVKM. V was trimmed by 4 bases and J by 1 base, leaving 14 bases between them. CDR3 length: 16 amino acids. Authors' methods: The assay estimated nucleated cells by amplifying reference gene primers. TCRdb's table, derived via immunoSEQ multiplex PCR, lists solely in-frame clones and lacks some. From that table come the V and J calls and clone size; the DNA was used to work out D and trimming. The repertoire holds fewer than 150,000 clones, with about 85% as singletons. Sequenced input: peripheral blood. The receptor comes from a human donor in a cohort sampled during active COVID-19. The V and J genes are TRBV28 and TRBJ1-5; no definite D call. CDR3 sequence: CASSSRRAESNQPQHF. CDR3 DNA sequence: TGTGCCAGCAGTTCCAGGAGGGCAGAAAGCAATCAGCCCCAGCATTTT. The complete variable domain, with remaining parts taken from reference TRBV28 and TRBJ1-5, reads DVKVTQSSRYLVKRTGEKVFLECVQDMDHENMFWYRQDPGLGLRLIYFSYDVKMKEKGDIPEGYSVSREKKERFSLILESASTNQTSMYLCASSSRRAESNQPQHFGDGTRLSIL.